This T cell receptor (beta chain) was identified in a study of CD8 T cells in Susac syndrome. With regard to this clonotype: Its antigen is as yet unknown.

The junction had 7 bases not matched to a gene; V was cut back by 5 bases and J by 8 bases. CDR3 length: 13 residues. Germline lookup yields CDR1 MNHEY and CDR2 SMNVEV (reference sequence). The CD8+ and CD4+ T cells were negatively isolated, with the TEMRA cells enriched by FACS. RNA totalling roughly 0.5 to 1 ug underwent reverse transcription with random hexamers. Amplification of the TCR beta CDR3 was carried out by immunoSEQ multiplex PCR, which spanned a total of 54 Vbeta and 13 Jbeta segments. Via MiXCR, TCRdb re-called the immunoSEQ multiplex PCR reads, giving one row per CDR3 protein. Among about 300,000 distinct CDR3 sequences listed, roughly 85% were seen once. Findings of the study overall: The study acknowledged a relatively small number of individuals in its TCR sequencing and HLA analysis.

The source material was CD8+ T cells from PBMCs. The source is a human donor with multiple sclerosis. V gene TRBV27 combines with J gene TRBJ1-2, with TRBD1 identical over 8 bases. CDR3 amino acids: CASSPQGALGYTF. CDR3 coding DNA: TGTGCCAGCAGTCCCCAGGGGGCTCTGGGCTACACCTTC.